This TCR beta chain derives from a study of a mutant IDH1 vaccine in newly diagnosed glioma. The data were produced by immunoSEQ multiplex PCR, yet TCRdb's version contains in-frame clones alone and is incomplete. The top ten clones hold roughly 5.5% of a sample with about 38,000 clones, roughly 74% of them seen once. For this clone: The antigen is unknown.

Time point defined: week 5, during vaccination. The vaccine gave 300 ug of a 20-mer mutant IDH1 peptide subcutaneously per dose. V was clipped by 7 bases and J by 4 bases, with 12 bases between them. The CDR3 is made up of 13 amino acids. Per the germline V gene, CDR1 is SNHLY and CDR2 is FYNNEI. Here the sequenced sample was PBMCs, taken from a glioma patient whose treatment included an IDH1 peptide vaccine. The sequence derives from a man in his forties with glioma. The rearrangement uses TRBV2 and TRBJ2-3, with a possible D match to TRBD1 (6 bases). The CDR3 here is CASTGVEADTQYF. The CDR3 nucleotides are TGTGCCAGCACAGGGGTGGAGGCAGATACGCAGTATTTT.